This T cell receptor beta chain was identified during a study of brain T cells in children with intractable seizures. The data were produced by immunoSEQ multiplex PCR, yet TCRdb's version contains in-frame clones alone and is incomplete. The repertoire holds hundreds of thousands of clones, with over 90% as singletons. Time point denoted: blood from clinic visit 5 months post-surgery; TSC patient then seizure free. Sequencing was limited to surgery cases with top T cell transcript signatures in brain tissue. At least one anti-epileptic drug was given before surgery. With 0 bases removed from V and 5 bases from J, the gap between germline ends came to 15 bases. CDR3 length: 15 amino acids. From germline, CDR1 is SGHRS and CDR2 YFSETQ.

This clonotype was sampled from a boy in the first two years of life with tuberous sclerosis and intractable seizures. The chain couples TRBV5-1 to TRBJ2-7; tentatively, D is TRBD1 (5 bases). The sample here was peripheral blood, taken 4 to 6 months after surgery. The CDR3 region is CASSLEVDSSDEQYF. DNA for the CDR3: TGCGCCAGCAGCTTGGAGGTTGACAGTAGTGACGAGCAGTACTTC.